This T cell receptor (beta chain) was profiled in a study of regulatory T cells in long-lasting Graves disease. In its sample, this clonotype was seen many times. Time point here: newly diagnosed GD, antithyroid drugs for less than 3 months. TCR sequences were obtained from RNA taken from PBMCs. V dropped 10 bases and J dropped 0; count of bases not matched to a gene: 7. The CDR3 runs 14 residues. The germline gives CDR1 MDHEN, CDR2 SYDVKM. To make TCR beta libraries, researchers used iRepertoire HTBI primers and Arm-PCR of CDR3 regions. TCRdb ran MiXCR on the multiplex PCR reads and lists one entry per CDR3 protein. The table records around 480,000 distinct CDR3 sequences, approximately 16% of them present only once. The same data also contributed to another study, on T cells in Graves' hyperthyroidism and ophthalmopathy. That work adds: Graves' hyperthyroidism qualified as stable when ophthalmopathy did not progress within 18 months. These patients, aged 18 to 65, had recently diagnosed hyperthyroidism lasting under 2 months. Among thyroid clonotypes expanded above 0.001, most also appeared in blood. The model foresaw ophthalmopathy a median around 6 months prior to onset.

This chain uses TRBV28 with TRBJ1-1, with TRBD1 identical over 8 bases. Sequences were derived from peripheral blood mononuclear cells (PBMCs), sampled at new diagnosis, from a patient treated with antithyroid drugs. The receptor was isolated from a woman aged 35-65 years with Graves disease. The CDR3 nucleotides are TGTGCCATCGACGGGGGACAGGTGAACACTGAAGCTTTCTTT. This codes for CAIDGGQVNTEAFF. The full variable domain, completed using reference TRBV28 and TRBJ1-1, is DVKVTQSSRYLVKRTGEKVFLECVQDMDHENMFWYRQDPGLGLRLIYFSYDVKMKEKGDIPEGYSVSREKKERFSLILESASTNQTSMYLCAIDGGQVNTEAFFGQGTRLTVV.